Below, 9 T cell receptor beta chains from the same sample are listed, as sequenced in a study of T cell responses to AZD1222 COVID-19 vaccine. The assay was immunoSEQ multiplex PCR, and TCRdb's table has in-frame clones only and misses some. The sample holds 130,000 or so clones, 70% to 90% seen once. The material sequenced was peripheral blood, taken on day 0 of AZD1222 vaccination. Receptor source: an adult in good health.

The J gene is TRBJ2-7, the V gene TRBV2; possible D gene TRBD2, 5 bases. Trimming left V 6 bases short and J 3 bases short, with 12 bases between. Germline assignment: CDR1 SNHLY and CDR2 FYNNEI. The CDR3 totals 13 residues. In nucleotides, the CDR3 is TGTGCCAGCAGAGGAACTAGTAGCTACGAGCAGTACTTC. Amino acid sequence: CASRGTSSYEQYF.

Concerning this clone: One junction end disagrees with the germline gene, perhaps due to a read error. The V and J genes are TRBV6-1 and TRBJ1-5; TRBD1 aligns across 7 bases. The length of the CDR3 is 14 residues. Germline lookup yields CDR1 MNHNS and CDR2 SASEGT. The CDR3 DNA is TGTGCCAGCAGTGAAGTATCCAGACAGGGAGGATCTGATTTT. Translation gives CASSEVSRQGGSDF.

The J gene is TRBJ1-6, the V gene TRBV6-5; D is perhaps TRBD1 (6 bases). This CDR3 is built from 15 residues. The germline V gene has CDR1 MNHEY and CDR2 SVGAGI. Deletions cut 6 bases from V and 5 bases from J, with 14 bases between. The CDR3 DNA sequence: TGTGCCAGCAGGAGCCGGACAGCGAATAATTCACCCCTCCACTTT. Its translation is CASRSRTANNSPLHF.

The chain couples TRBV9 to TRBJ1-6; D remains ambiguous. CDR3 length: 15 residues. Trimming shortened V by 0 bases and J by 7 bases, and 11 bases separated the two germline ends. The V gene's germline CDR1 is SGDLS and CDR2 YYNGEE. CDR3 region: CASSVAALGNSPLHF. As DNA, the CDR3 is TGTGCCAGCAGCGTAGCCGCCTTGGGGAATTCACCCCTCCACTTT.

This chain joins TRBV7-9 and TRBJ2-2; 12 nucleotides line up with TRBD2. The J segment lost 1 base and the V segment lost 9 bases, leaving 0 bases of the junction unmatched. The CDR3 runs to 14 residues. In germline, CDR1 is SEHNR, CDR2 FQNEAQ (reference sequence). The CDR3 DNA reads as TGTGCCAGGGGACTAGCGGGGAACACCGGGGAGCTGTTTTTT. This codes for CARGLAGNTGELFF.

This sequence joins TRBV7-9 and TRBJ1-4, with TRBD1 matching over 8 bases. The CDR3 length is 14 residues. J was trimmed by 5 bases and V by 5 bases; bases with no gene match: 4. In germline, CDR1 is SEHNR, CDR2 FQNEAQ (reference sequence). In nucleotides, the CDR3 is TGTGCCAGCAGCCCAGACAGGGGCAATGAAAAACTGTTTTTT. Translation: CASSPDRGNEKLFF.

This chain links TRBV5-1 with TRBJ1-2; a possible D gene is TRBD1 (5 bases). CDR1 SGHRS and CDR2 YFSETQ come from the germline V gene. V was pared by 0 bases and J by 4 bases, with 13 bases between. The CDR3 sequence is 15 residues long. In DNA form, the CDR3 reads TGCGCCAGCAGCTTGGCAGGGAATCAGTTCTATGGCTACACCTTC. Its protein is CASSLAGNQFYGYTF. Combining the CDR3 with reference TRBV5-1 and TRBJ1-2 gives the whole variable domain KAGVTQTPRYLIKTRGQQVTLSCSPISGHRSVSWYQQTPGQGLQFLFEYFSETQRNKGNFPGRFSGRQFSNSRSEMNVSTLELGDSALYLCASSLAGNQFYGYTFGSGTRLTVV.

The chain joins TRBV28 to TRBJ2-3, with TRBD2 as a possible D gene (6 bases). V dropped 3 bases and J dropped 2 bases, with 12 bases sitting between them. The germline gives CDR1 MDHEN, CDR2 SYDVKM. The CDR3 has 15 amino acids. The CDR3 nucleotides read TGTGCCAGCAGTTTCGGTAGCGGCTTCACAGATACGCAGTATTTT. Translating it yields CASSFGSGFTDTQYF.

The chain links TRBV6-1 to TRBJ1-2; maybe TRBD1 (6 bases). V lost 1 base, J lost 8 bases, and 14 bases lay in between. The CDR3 is 14 residues long. Germline V gives CDR1 MNHNS, CDR2 SASEGT. CDR3: CASSEGGAPDGYTF. The DNA of the CDR3 is TGTGCCAGCAGTGAAGGGGGGGCTCCGGACGGCTACACCTTC.